The sample holds a few counts of the clone carrying this T cell receptor (beta chain). As it was prepared, the TCRbeta library received unique molecular identifiers. TCRdb re-analysed the PCR reads in MiXCR, keeping a single row per CDR3 protein. The sample yields about 540,000 distinct CDR3 sequences, 15% to 20% seen once. J lost 5 bases, V lost 2 bases, and 5 bases had no gene match. Looked up from germline, CDR1 is SGHTA and CDR2 is FQGNSA. This CDR3 spans 17 amino acids. The data are from a study of T-cell reconstitution after alpha-beta-depleted transplantation in children. J is TRBJ2-3 and V is TRBV7-2; 15 nucleotides agree with TRBD2. The sequencing here drew on PBMCs from the stem cell graft donor, taken from the stem cell graft. The receptor comes from a human donor who donated a stem cell graft to a child with acute lymphoblastic leukemia. The CDR3 here is CASSLFPGLAGGDTQYF. CDR3 DNA: TGTGCCAGCAGCTTATTCCCGGGACTAGCGGGAGGAGATACGCAGTATTTT.